Here is one T cell receptor beta chain with its context. Its antigen remains unidentified. Germline V gene sequence: CDR1 SGDLS, CDR2 YYNGEE. V gave up 3 bases and J gave up 5 bases; unmatched junction bases: 5. This CDR3 contains 14 residues. Using constant-segment primers, 5'RACE produced TCR alpha and TCR beta cDNA libraries carrying sample barcodes and UMIs. TCRdb independently ran MiXCR on the 5' RACE reads; one entry per CDR3 protein. The data hold about 190,000 distinct CDR3 sequences, with about a fifth observed a single time. The data were taken from a study of T-cell memory formation after mild COVID-19. Broader study findings: The pre-infection memory compartment contained some responding clones, suggesting cross-reactive memory joined.

The rearrangement joins TRBV9 to TRBJ1-1, with 9 bases identical to TRBD1. Input material: PBMCs or a T cell subset sorted from them (not recorded which). The sequence came from an adult woman who had mild COVID-19 (a few samples of this study predate the infection). Cell type and time point are not known. The chain's CDR3 is CASSAQGATTEAFF. In DNA, the CDR3 is TGTGCCAGCAGCGCACAGGGGGCTACTACTGAAGCTTTCTTT.